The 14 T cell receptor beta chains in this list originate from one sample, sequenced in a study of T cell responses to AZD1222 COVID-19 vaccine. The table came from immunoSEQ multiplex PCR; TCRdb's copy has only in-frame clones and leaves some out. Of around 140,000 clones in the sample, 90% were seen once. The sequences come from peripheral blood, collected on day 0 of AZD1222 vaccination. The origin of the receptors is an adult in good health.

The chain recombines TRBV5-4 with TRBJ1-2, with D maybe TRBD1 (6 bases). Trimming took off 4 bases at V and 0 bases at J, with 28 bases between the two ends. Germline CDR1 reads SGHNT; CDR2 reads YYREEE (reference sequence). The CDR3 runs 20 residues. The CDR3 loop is CASSMGATLVAGLANYGYTF. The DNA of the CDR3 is TGTGCCAGCAGCATGGGGGCAACCCTGGTAGCTGGTCTTGCTAACTATGGCTACACCTTC.

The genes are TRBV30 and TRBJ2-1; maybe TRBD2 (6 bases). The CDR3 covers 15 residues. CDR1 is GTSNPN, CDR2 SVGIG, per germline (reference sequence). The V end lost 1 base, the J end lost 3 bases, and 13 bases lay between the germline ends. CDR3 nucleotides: TGTGCCTGGAGTGAAGGCGGGACCTACTACAATGAGCAGTTCTTC. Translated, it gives CAWSEGGTYYNEQFF. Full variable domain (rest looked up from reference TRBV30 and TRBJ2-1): SQTIHQWPATLVQPVGSPLSLECTVEGTSNPNLYWYRQAAGRGLQLLFYSVGIGQISSEVPQNLSASRPQDRQFILSSKKLLLSDSGFYLCAWSEGGTYYNEQFFGPGTRLTVL.

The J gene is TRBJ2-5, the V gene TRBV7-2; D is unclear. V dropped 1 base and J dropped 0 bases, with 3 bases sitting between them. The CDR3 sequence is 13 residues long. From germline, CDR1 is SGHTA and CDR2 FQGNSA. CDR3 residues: CASSLGDQETQYF. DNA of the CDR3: TGTGCCAGCAGCTTAGGCGACCAAGAGACCCAGTACTTC.

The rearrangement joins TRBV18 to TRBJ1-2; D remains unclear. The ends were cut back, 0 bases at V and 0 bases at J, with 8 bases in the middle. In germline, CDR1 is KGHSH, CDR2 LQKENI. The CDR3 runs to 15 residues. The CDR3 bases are TGTGCCAGCTCACCACCGGGAGTCACTAACTATGGCTACACCTTC. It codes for CASSPPGVTNYGYTF.

CDR3 nucleotides: TGTGCCAGCAGCCTGACGGAATCGTCCACCCAGCATTTT. Encoded protein: CASSLTESSTQHF. The rearrangement joins TRBV12-3 or TRBV12-4 to TRBJ1-5; D unclear. V dropped 6 bases and J dropped 11 bases, with 17 bases sitting between them. CDR3 length: 13 residues.

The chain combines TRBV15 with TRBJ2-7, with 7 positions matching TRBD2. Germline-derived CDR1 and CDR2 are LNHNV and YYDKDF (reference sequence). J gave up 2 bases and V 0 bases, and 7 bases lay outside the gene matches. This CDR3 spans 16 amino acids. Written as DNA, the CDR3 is TGTGCCACCAGCAGAGATCCCGGGGGGTTCACCTACGAGCAGTACTTC. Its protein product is CATSRDPGGFTYEQYF.

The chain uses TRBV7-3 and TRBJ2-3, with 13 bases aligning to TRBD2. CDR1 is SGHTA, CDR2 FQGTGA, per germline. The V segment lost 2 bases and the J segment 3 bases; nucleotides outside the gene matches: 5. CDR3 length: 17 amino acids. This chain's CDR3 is CASSLPKGLAGTDTQYF. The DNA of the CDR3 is TGTGCCAGCAGCTTACCGAAGGGACTAGCGGGGACAGATACGCAGTATTTT.

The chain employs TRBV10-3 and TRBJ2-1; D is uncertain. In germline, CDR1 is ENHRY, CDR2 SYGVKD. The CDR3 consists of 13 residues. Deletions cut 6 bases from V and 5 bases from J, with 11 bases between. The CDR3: CAISPTGNNEQFF. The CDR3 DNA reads TGTGCCATCAGCCCGACTGGAAACAATGAGCAGTTCTTC.

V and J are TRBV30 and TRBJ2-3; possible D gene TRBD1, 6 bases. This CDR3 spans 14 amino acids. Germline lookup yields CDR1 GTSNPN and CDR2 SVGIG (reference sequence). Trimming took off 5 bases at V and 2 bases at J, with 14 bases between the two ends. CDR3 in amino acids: CAWGRTGSTDTQYF. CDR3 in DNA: TGTGCCTGGGGGAGAACAGGGTCCACAGATACGCAGTATTTT.

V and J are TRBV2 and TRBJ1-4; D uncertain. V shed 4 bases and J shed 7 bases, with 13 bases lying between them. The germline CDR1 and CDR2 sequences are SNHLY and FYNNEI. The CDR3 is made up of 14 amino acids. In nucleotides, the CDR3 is TGTGCCAGCAGTGGACTGGGAGTCGGTGAAAAACTGTTTTTT. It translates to CASSGLGVGEKLFF.

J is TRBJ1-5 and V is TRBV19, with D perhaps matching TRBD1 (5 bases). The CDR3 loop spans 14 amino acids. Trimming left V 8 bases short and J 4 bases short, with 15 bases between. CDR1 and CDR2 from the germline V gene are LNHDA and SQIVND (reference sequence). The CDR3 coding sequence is TGTGCCAGTCGACGGGACTCCTCGAATCAGCCCCAGCATTTT. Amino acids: CASRRDSSNQPQHF.

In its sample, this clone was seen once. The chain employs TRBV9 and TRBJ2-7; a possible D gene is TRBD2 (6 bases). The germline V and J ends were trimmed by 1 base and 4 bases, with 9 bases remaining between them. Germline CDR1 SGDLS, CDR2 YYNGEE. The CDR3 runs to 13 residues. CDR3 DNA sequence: TGTGCCAGCAGCGTAACTGCGGGGTACGAGCAGTACTTC. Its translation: CASSVTAGYEQYF.

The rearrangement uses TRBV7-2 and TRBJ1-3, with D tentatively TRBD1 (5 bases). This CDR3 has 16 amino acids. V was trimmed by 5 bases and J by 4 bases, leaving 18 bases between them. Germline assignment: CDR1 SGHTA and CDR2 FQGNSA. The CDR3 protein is CASSPGTDHSGNTIYF. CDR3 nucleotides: TGTGCCAGCAGCCCGGGGACGGATCACTCCGGAAACACCATATATTTT.

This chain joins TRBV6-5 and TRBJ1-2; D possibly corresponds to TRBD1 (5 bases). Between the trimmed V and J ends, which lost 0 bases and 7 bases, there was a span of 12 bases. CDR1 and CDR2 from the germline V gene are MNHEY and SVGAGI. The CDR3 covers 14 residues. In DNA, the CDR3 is TGTGCCAGCAGTTACTCACCCGGACATATTGGCTACACCTTC. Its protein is CASSYSPGHIGYTF.